This T cell receptor beta chain was documented in a study of blood T cell repertoires in COVID-19. Study in general: The study drew acute and convalescent COVID-19 samples from the United States, Italy and Spain. T cells, B-cell-depleted T cells, or PBMCs supplied cDNA or gDNA.

Per the original data handling: Nucleated cell counts were estimated from reference gene primer amplification. Sequencing was performed with immunoSEQ multiplex PCR; in TCRdb, only in-frame clones are kept and a portion is missing. The V and J calls and the clone size are those of that table, but D and trimming were determined from the DNA. The table shows about 190,000 clones, with about 89% occurring only once. The receptor's source is a man aged 40-55 years with acute or convalescent COVID-19. The material sequenced was peripheral blood.

The CDR3 here is CASSQGGGTLPLNSPLHF. Here the CDR3 DNA reads TGTGCCAGCAGCCAAGGTGGGGGGACGCTGCCCCTTAATTCACCCCTCCACTTT. The gene calls are TRBV4-2 and TRBJ1-6; possible D gene TRBD1, 5 bases. The CDR3 has 18 amino acids. CDR1 is LGHNA and CDR2 is YNFKEQ in the germline V gene. Deletions cut 1 base from V and 6 bases from J, with 19 bases between.